The clone carrying this TCR beta chain occurred a few times. The data were produced by immunoSEQ multiplex PCR, yet TCRdb's version contains in-frame clones alone and is incomplete. The data show under 20,000 clones, about 80% seen once. Indicated treatment: randomized to nivolumab then ipilimumab (arm A) or the reverse (arm B). PBMC sorting kept live CD3+CD8+ cells without CD19 or CD56. The sample comes from a study of sequential checkpoint blockade in melanoma. Turning to the study itself: After both sequences, patients received maintenance nivolumab.

The CDR3 length is 16 residues. Germline CDR1 and CDR2: SGHVS and FNYEAQ. V dropped 5 bases and J dropped 9 bases, with 20 bases sitting between them. This chain uses TRBV7-6 with TRBJ1-6; D possibly corresponds to TRBD1 (6 bases). The material was CD8+ T cells sorted from blood (inferred from file names), obtained from a patient given nivolumab and ipilimumab in sequence. The TCR originated in a human donor with melanoma. The CDR3 loop reads CASSAGGGGLGSPLHF. Written as DNA, the CDR3 is TGTGCCAGCAGCGCCGGCGGGGGGGGGCTAGGTTCACCCCTCCACTTT.